The 20 T cell receptor beta chains given below trace back to one sample, sequenced in a study of post-analysis software for immune sequencing data. Points from the study as a whole: About 5 TRBV segments, including TRBV5-6, TRBV5-1 and TRBV20-1, were more frequent in patients than controls.

Prepared TCR beta cDNA libraries contained unique molecular identifiers. MiXCR was run by TCRdb on the PCR reads, yielding one entry per CDR3 protein. The sample holds about 500,000 distinct CDR3 sequences, over 35% seen once. Their target antigens are unknown. The sequenced sample was blood. All receptors derive from a girl under 18 with multiple sclerosis.

V gene TRBV7-2 combines with J gene TRBJ2-7, with D possibly being TRBD2 (5 bases). CDR1 and CDR2 from the germline V gene are SGHTA and FQGNSA. V was shortened by 0 bases and J by 2 bases, with 14 bases between the two germline ends. There are 16 residues in the CDR3. The CDR3 protein is CASSLAPFLATYEQYF. The CDR3 DNA is TGTGCCAGCAGCTTAGCGCCGTTTTTAGCGACCTACGAGCAGTACTTC.

This clonotype was observed a few times. The chain couples TRBV24-1 to TRBJ2-5; D is undetermined. Germline lookup yields CDR1 KGHDR and CDR2 SFDVKD. The CDR3 extends over 15 amino acids. Trimming removed 1 base at V and 5 bases at J, with 13 bases between. The CDR3 protein is CATSDFVASGETQYF. CDR3 nucleotide sequence: TGTGCCACCAGTGATTTCGTGGCCTCCGGGGAGACCCAGTACTTC.

V gene TRBV20-1 combines with J gene TRBJ2-7, with D maybe TRBD1 (5 bases). This CDR3 is built from 15 residues. The germline V and J ends were trimmed by 3 bases and 2 bases, with 17 bases remaining between them. Germline-derived CDR1 and CDR2 are DFQATT and SNEGSKA (reference sequence). The CDR3 bases are TGCAGTGCTAGTCCCCCACAGGACCTTACCTACGAGCAGTACTTC. Translating it yields CSASPPQDLTYEQYF.

This clonotype was seen only a few times. The CDR3 DNA is TGTGCCAGCAGCCCCCAGGGGGAGTGGGGGACCCAGTACTTC. Residues: CASSPQGEWGTQYF. The rearrangement joins TRBV7-3 to TRBJ2-7, with 7 positions matching TRBD1. With the DNA end fitting TRBJ2-5 better, the J assignment may be wrong. The CDR3 covers 14 residues. CDR1 and CDR2 (germline): SGHTA, FQGTGA.

To note about this clonotype: The junction does not match germline at one end; this may be a read error. The rearrangement links TRBV15 to TRBJ2-7; 11 bases match TRBD1. CDR1 LNHNV and CDR2 YYDKDF come from the germline V gene (reference sequence). The length of the CDR3 is 15 residues. The chain's CDR3 is CAASSTGTGGYEQYF. The DNA of the CDR3 is TGTGCCGCCAGCAGTACCGGGACAGGGGGATACGAGCAGTACTTC.

This chain joins TRBV12-3 or TRBV12-4 and TRBJ1-1, with 7 bases identical to TRBD1. Losses at the gene ends were 7 bases for V and 4 bases for J; bases not matched to a gene: 3. The length of the CDR3 is 12 residues. CDR3 sequence reads: CASNQGGTEAFF. The DNA for the CDR3 is TGTGCCAGCAATCAGGGGGGCACTGAAGCTTTCTTT.

This clonotype has ten or more counts. The rearrangement links TRBV10-3 to TRBJ2-7, with D uncertain. This CDR3 contains 14 residues. V lost 2 bases and J 5 bases, leaving 13 bases between the germline ends. Germline CDR1 reads ENHRY; CDR2 reads SYGVKD. CDR3 in amino acids: CAISENELRHEQYF. The CDR3 region has the DNA TGTGCCATCAGTGAGAATGAGTTACGCCACGAGCAGTACTTC.

There are a few counts of this clonotype. The chain is built from TRBV6-1 and TRBJ2-7; 8 bases are shared with TRBD2. Germline V CDR1 and CDR2: MNHNS, SASEGT. The CDR3 contains 14 residues. V shed 6 bases and J 5 bases; nucleotides not matched to a gene: 9. The CDR3 region is CASRVGSGSHEQYF. DNA of the CDR3: TGTGCCAGCAGGGTGGGGAGCGGGAGCCACGAGCAGTACTTC.

This chain uses TRBV28 with TRBJ1-2; 9 bases map to TRBD1. Germline V gene sequence: CDR1 MDHEN, CDR2 SYDVKM. Losses at the gene ends were 8 bases for V and 0 bases for J; bases not matched to a gene: 13. CDR3 length: 17 residues. The CDR3 coding sequence is TGTGCCAGCCAACAGGGGGCAATGCCGTTAGCTAACTATGGCTACACCTTC. This encodes CASQQGAMPLANYGYTF.

Only a few counts were recorded for this clonotype. The chain has TRBV20-1 and TRBJ2-7; 10 bases are a match to TRBD2. The CDR3 has 15 residues. V lost 2 bases, J lost 2 bases, and 6 bases stayed unmatched. The germline V gene encodes CDR1 DFQATT and CDR2 SNEGSKA (reference sequence). The CDR3 protein is CSARSIAGGPYEQYF. CDR3 nucleotides: TGCAGTGCTAGATCGATAGCGGGAGGCCCCTACGAGCAGTACTTC.

Of note for this clonotype: Germline and junction disagree at one end, which may indicate a read error. The rearrangement uses TRBV28 and TRBJ2-4, with a tentative D call TRBD1 (6 bases). From germline, CDR1 is MDHEN and CDR2 SYDVKM. CDR3 length: 15 amino acids. As DNA, the CDR3 is TGTGCCACCAGTGACACGCAGGGGTCTAGGAACATTCAGTACTTC. Its protein is CATSDTQGSRNIQYF.

CDR3 nucleotide sequence: TGCAGCGTTGAAGGGGGGGAGCTCCAAGAGACCCAGTACTTC. This sequence encodes CSVEGGELQETQYF. This chain uses TRBV29-1 with TRBJ2-5, with D perhaps matching TRBD2 (6 bases). V was trimmed by 1 base and J by 1 base, leaving 10 bases between them. Per germline, CDR1 SQVTM and CDR2 ANQGSEA. The CDR3 covers 14 residues.

The rearrangement uses TRBV20-1 and TRBJ1-4, with a weak D call TRBD1 (5 bases). Germline CDR1 and CDR2: DFQATT and SNEGSKA (reference sequence). This CDR3 is built from 17 residues. With 1 base removed from V and 0 bases from J, the gap between germline ends came to 15 bases. For the CDR3, the DNA is TGCAGTGCTAGAGTGGAGTGGGGCGTTGCAACTAATGAAAAACTGTTTTTT. This encodes CSARVEWGVATNEKLFF.

This chain links TRBV5-1 with TRBJ2-7; 7 bases are shared with TRBD1. Germline values: CDR1 SGHRS, CDR2 YFSETQ. Trimming at V came to 4 bases and at J to 3 bases, leaving 7 bases not matched to a gene. This CDR3 has 14 amino acids. This chain's CDR3 is CASSLRQGNYEQYF. CDR3 nucleotides: TGCGCCAGCAGCCTAAGACAGGGAAACTACGAGCAGTACTTC.

This clonotype was observed a handful of times. The gene calls are TRBV20-1 and TRBJ2-7, with 7 nucleotides matching TRBD2. Germline assignment: CDR1 DFQATT and CDR2 SNEGSKA (reference sequence). This CDR3 has 15 amino acids. V was pared by 6 bases and J by 3 bases, with 14 bases of the junction left unmatched. CDR3 bases: TGCAGTGCCCAATCCCCAGGCGGGAGAGTCTACGAGCAGTACTTC. Its translation is CSAQSPGGRVYEQYF.

The genes are TRBV4-2 and TRBJ2-3, with D hard to call. Germline lookup yields CDR1 LGHNA and CDR2 YNFKEQ. The ends were cut back, 1 base at V and 10 bases at J, with 9 bases in the middle. CDR3 length: 12 residues. This CDR3 reads CASSQGNLPQYF. Here the CDR3 DNA reads TGTGCCAGCAGCCAAGGTAATCTCCCGCAGTATTTT.

The chain joins TRBV7-3 to TRBJ1-5, with D unresolved. Germline CDR1 and CDR2: SGHTA and FQGTGA. V lost 3 bases, J lost 3 bases, and 6 bases lay in between. This CDR3 is built from 13 residues. CDR3: CASSLGYNQPQHF. The DNA of the CDR3 is TGTGCCAGCAGCTTGGGTTACAATCAGCCCCAGCATTTT. Looking up the rest from reference TRBV7-3 and TRBJ1-5 gives the full variable domain: GAGVSQTPSNKVTEKGKYVELRCDPISGHTALYWYRQSLGQGPEFLIYFQGTGAADDSGLPNDRFFAVRPEGSVSTLKIQRTERGDSAVYLCASSLGYNQPQHFGDGTRLSIL.

A word on this clonotype: The germline gene is not matched at one end of the junction; a read error may be the cause. This rearrangement joins TRBV29-1 to TRBJ2-1; the D gene could be TRBD1 or TRBD2 (5 bases each). This CDR3 has 15 residues. Germline CDR1 and CDR2: SQVTM and ANQGSEA. The CDR3 spells CSVEARDQTYNEQFF. In DNA form, the CDR3 reads TGCAGCGTAGAAGCCCGGGACCAAACCTACAATGAGCAGTTCTTC.

This chain links TRBV7-8 with TRBJ1-1; 11 positions match TRBD1. This CDR3 region has 17 residues. Germline lookup yields CDR1 SGHVS and CDR2 FQNEAQ. J gave up 4 bases and V 3 bases, and 10 bases lay outside the gene matches. CDR3 nucleotides: TGTGCCAGCAGCTTGAGGGACAGGGGGATTCACGGCACTGAAGCTTTCTTT. The encoded protein is CASSLRDRGIHGTEAFF. Based on the CDR3 plus reference TRBV7-8 and TRBJ1-1, the full variable domain is GAGVSQSPRYKVAKRGQDVALRCDPISGHVSLFWYQQALGQGPEFLTYFQNEAQLDKSGLPSDRFFAERPEGSVSTLKIQRTQQEDSAVYLCASSLRDRGIHGTEAFFGQGTRLTVV.

This clonotype was seen a single time. The chain links TRBV12-3 or TRBV12-4 to TRBJ2-5; TRBD2 is a possible D gene (6 bases). Trimming stripped 8 bases from V and 5 bases from J, with 21 bases between. The CDR3 runs to 15 residues. CDR3 bases: TGTGCCAGCGTAAACCACCGGGACTTAGGGGAGACCCAGTACTTC. The encoded protein is CASVNHRDLGETQYF.